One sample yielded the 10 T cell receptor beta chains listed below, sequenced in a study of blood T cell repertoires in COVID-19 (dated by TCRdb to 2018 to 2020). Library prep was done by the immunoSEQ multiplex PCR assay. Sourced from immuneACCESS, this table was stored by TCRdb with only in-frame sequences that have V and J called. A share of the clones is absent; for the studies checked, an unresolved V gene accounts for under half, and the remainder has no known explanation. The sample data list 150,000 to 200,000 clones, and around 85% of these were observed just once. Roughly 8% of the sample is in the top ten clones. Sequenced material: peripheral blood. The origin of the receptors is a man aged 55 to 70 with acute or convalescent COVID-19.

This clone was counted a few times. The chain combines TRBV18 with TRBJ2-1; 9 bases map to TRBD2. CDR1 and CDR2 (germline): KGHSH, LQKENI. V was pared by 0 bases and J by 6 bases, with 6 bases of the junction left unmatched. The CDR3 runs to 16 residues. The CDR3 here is CASSPPGAGGINEQFF. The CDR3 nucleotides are TGTGCCAGCTCACCACCGGGAGCGGGAGGAATCAATGAGCAGTTCTTC.

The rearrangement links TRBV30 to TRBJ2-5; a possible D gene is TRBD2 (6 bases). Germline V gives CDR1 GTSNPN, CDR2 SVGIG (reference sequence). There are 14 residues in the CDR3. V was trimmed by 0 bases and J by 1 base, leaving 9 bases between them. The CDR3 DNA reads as TGTGCCTGGAGTGTCGGCGGGGCCCAAGAGACCCAGTACTTC. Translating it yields CAWSVGGAQETQYF.

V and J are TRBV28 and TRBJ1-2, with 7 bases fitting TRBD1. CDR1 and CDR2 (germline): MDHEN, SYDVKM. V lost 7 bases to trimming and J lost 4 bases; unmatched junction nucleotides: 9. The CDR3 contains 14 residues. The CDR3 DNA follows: TGTGCCAGCACTACAGACGGGACAGCCTATGGCTACACCTTC. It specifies CASTTDGTAYGYTF.

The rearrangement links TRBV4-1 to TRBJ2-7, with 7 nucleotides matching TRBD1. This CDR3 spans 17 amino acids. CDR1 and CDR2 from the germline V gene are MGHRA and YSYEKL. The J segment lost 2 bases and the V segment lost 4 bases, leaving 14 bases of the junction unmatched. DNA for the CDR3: TGCGCCAGCAGCCGAACCCTCCTCCCGGGACAGACCTACGAGCAGTACTTC. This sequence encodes CASSRTLLPGQTYEQYF.

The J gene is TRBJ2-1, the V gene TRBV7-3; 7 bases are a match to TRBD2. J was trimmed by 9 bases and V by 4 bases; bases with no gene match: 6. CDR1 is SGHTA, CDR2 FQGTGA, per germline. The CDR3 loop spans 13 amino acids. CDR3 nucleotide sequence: TGTGCCAGCAGCTGGGACTCGGGAGGTGAGCAGTTCTTC. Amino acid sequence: CASSWDSGGEQFF.

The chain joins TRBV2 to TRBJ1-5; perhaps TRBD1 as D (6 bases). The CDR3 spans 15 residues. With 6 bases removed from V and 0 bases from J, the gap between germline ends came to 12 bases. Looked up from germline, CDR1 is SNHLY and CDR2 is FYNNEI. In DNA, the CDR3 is TGTGCCAGCAGGTATTCGACAGGTAGCAATCAGCCCCAGCATTTT. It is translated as CASRYSTGSNQPQHF. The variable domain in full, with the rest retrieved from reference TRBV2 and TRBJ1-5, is EPEVTQTPSHQVTQMGQEVILRCVPISNHLYFYWYRQILGQKVEFLVSFYNNEISEKSEIFDDQFSVERPDGSNFTLKIRSTKLEDSAMYFCASRYSTGSNQPQHFGDGTRLSIL.

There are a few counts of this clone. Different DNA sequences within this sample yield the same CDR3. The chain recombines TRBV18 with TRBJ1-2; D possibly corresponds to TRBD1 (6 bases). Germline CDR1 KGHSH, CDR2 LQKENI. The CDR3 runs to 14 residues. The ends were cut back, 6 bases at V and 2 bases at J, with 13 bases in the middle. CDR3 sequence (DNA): TGTGCCAGCTCCCCAGGGAGGGGGAACTATGGCTACACCTTC. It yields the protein CASSPGRGNYGYTF.

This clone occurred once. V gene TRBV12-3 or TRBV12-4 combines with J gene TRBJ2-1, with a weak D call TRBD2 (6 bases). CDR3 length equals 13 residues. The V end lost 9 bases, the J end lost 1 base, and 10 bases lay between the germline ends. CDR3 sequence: CASKSGSYNEQFF. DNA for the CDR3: TGTGCCAGTAAAAGCGGGTCCTACAATGAGCAGTTCTTC.

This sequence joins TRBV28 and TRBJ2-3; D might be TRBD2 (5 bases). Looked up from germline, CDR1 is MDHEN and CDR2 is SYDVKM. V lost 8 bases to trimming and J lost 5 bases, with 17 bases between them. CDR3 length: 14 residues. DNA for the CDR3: TGTGCCAGCTGCCGAAGAGGGCCGATAGATACGCAGTATTTT. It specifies CASCRRGPIDTQYF.

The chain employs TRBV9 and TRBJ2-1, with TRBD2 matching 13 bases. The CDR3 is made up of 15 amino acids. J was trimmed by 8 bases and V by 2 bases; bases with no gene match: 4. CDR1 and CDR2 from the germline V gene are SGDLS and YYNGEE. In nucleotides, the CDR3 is TGTGCCAGCAGCGTCAGGACTAGCGGGAGCGATGAGCAGTTCTTC. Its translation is CASSVRTSGSDEQFF. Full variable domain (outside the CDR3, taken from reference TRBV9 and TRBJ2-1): DSGVTQTPKHLITATGQRVTLRCSPRSGDLSVYWYQQSLDQGLQFLIQYYNGEERAKGNILERFSAQQFPDLHSELNLSSLELGDSALYFCASSVRTSGSDEQFFGPGTRLTVL.